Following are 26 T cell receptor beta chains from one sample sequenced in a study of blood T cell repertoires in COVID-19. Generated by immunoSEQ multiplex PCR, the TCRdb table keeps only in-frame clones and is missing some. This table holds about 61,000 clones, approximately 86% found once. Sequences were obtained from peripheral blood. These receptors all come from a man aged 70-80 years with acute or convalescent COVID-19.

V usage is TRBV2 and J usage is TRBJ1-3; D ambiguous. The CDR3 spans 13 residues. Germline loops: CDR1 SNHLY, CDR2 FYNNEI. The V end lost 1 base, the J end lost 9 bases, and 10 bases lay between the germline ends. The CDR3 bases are TGTGCCAGCAGTGAAGGCATTGGTAGCACCATATATTTT. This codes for CASSEGIGSTIYF.

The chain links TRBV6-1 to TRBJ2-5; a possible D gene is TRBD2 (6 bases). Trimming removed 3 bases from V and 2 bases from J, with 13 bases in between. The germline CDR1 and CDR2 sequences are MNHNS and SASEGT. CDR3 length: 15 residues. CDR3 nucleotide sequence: TGTGCCAGCAGTGACCCCGGGGGAGGTCAAGAGACCCAGTACTTC. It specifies CASSDPGGGQETQYF.

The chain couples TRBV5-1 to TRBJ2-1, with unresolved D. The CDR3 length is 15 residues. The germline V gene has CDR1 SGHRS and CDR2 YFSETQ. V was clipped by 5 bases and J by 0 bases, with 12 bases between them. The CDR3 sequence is CASRPTSSSYNEQFF. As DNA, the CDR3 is TGCGCCAGCAGGCCGACTTCCAGCTCCTACAATGAGCAGTTCTTC.

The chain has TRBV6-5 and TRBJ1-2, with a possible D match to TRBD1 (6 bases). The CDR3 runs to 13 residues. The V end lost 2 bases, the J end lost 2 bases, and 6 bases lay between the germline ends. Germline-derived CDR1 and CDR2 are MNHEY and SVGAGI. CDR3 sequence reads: CASSYGGNYGYTF. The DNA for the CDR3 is TGTGCCAGCAGTTACGGGGGCAACTATGGCTACACCTTC.

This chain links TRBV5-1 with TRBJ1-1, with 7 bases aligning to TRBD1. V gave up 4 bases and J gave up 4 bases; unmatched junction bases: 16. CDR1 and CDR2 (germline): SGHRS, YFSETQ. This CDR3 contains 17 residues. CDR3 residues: CASSPDMTGPLGTEAFF. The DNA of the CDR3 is TGCGCCAGCAGCCCCGATATGACAGGGCCTTTGGGCACTGAAGCTTTCTTT.

The CDR3 is CASSHGTSGARTGETQYF. DNA of the CDR3: TGTGCCAGCAGCCACGGGACTAGCGGGGCCAGGACTGGGGAGACCCAGTACTTC. The rearrangement links TRBV3-1 (or the pseudogene TRBV3-2) to TRBJ2-5; the match to TRBD2 covers 13 bases. From germline, CDR1 is LGHDT and CDR2 YNNKEL (reference sequence). Trimming at V came to 3 bases and at J to 5 bases, leaving 12 bases not matched to a gene. The CDR3 loop spans 18 amino acids.

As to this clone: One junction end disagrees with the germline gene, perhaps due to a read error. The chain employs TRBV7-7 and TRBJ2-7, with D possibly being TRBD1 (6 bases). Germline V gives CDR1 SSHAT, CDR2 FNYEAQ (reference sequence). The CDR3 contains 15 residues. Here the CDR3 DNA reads TGTGCTAGCAGCTTAGCTGGGGGCAGACCCTACGAGCAGTACTTC. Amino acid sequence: CASSLAGGRPYEQYF.

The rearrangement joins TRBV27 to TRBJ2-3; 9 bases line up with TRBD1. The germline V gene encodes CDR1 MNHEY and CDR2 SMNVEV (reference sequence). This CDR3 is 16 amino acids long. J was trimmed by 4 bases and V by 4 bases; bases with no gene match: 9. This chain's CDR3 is CASSSSGTGYPDTQYF. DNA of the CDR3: TGTGCCAGCAGTTCCTCCGGGACAGGGTATCCAGATACGCAGTATTTT.

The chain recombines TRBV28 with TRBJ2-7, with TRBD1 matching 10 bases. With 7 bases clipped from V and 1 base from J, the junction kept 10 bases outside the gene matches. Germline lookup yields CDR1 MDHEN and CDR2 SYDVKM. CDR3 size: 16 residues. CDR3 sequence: CASTPRDRGKSYEQYF. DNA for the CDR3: TGTGCCAGCACCCCTCGGGACAGGGGTAAATCCTACGAGCAGTACTTC.

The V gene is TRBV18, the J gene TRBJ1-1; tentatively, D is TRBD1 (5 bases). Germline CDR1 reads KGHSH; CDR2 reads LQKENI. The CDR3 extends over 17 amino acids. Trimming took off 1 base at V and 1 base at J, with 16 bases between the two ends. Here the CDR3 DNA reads TGTGCCAGCTCACCACGCTGGGGCGGGGAGAGGAACACTGAAGCTTTCTTT. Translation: CASSPRWGGERNTEAFF.

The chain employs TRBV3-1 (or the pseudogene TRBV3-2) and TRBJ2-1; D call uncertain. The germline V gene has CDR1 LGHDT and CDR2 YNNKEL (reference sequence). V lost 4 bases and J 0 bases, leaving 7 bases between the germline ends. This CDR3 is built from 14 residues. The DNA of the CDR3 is TGTGCCAGCAGCCCCCTCAGCTCCTACAATGAGCAGTTCTTC. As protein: CASSPLSSYNEQFF.

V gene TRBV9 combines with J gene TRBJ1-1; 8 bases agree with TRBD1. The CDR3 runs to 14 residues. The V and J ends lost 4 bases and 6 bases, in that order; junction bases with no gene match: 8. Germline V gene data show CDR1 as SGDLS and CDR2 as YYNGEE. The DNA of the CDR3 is TGTGCCAGCAGCCCCGAGACAGGGGCGGCTGAAGCTTTCTTT. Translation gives CASSPETGAAEAFF.

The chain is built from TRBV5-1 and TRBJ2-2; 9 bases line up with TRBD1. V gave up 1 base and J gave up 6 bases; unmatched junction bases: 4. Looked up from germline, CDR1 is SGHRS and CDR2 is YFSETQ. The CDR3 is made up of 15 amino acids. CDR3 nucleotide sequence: TGCGCCAGCAGCTTGTCACAGGGGGCCCCCGGGGAGCTGTTTTTT. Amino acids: CASSLSQGAPGELFF. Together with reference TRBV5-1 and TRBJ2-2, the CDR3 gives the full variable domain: KAGVTQTPRYLIKTRGQQVTLSCSPISGHRSVSWYQQTPGQGLQFLFEYFSETQRNKGNFPGRFSGRQFSNSRSEMNVSTLELGDSALYLCASSLSQGAPGELFFGEGSRLTVL.

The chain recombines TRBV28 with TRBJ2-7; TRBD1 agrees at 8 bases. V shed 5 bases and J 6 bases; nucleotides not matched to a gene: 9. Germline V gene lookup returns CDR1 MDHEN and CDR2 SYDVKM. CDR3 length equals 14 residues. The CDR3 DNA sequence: TGTGCCAGCAGTACTCCGGACAGGGCGAGCGAGCAGTACTTC. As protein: CASSTPDRASEQYF.

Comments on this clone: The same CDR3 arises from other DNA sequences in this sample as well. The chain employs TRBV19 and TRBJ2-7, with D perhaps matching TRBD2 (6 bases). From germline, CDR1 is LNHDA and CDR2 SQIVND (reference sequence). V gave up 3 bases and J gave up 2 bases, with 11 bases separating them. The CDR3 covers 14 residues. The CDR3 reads CASSIMEGPYEQYF. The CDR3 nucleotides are TGTGCCAGTAGTATTATGGAGGGGCCCTACGAGCAGTACTTC. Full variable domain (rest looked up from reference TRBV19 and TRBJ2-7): DGGITQSPKYLFRKEGQNVTLSCEQNLNHDAMYWYRQDPGQGLRLIYYSQIVNDFQKGDIAEGYSVSREKKESFPLTVTSAQKNPTAFYLCASSIMEGPYEQYFGPGTRLTVT.

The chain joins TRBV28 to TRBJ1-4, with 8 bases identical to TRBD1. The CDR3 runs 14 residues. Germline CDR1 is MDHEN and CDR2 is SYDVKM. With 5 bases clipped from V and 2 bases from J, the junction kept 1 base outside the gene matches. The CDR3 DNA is TGTGCCAGCAGTACAGGGGGGACTAATGAAAAACTGTTTTTT. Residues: CASSTGGTNEKLFF.

The CDR3 loop is CASSPNQAGQSGELFF. The CDR3 DNA reads as TGTGCCAGCAGCCCTAACCAGGCGGGGCAATCCGGGGAGCTGTTTTTT. The J gene is TRBJ2-2, the V gene TRBV7-2, with D possibly matching TRBD2 (6 bases). Germline loops: CDR1 SGHTA, CDR2 FQGNSA. V was cut by 5 bases and J by 6 bases, with 19 bases left in between. The CDR3 spans 16 residues.

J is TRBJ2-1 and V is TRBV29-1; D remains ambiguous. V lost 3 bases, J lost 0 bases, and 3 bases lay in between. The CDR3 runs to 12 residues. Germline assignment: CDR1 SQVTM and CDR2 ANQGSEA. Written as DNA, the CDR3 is TGCAGCGTTGACAACTCCTACAATGAGCAGTTCTTC. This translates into CSVDNSYNEQFF.

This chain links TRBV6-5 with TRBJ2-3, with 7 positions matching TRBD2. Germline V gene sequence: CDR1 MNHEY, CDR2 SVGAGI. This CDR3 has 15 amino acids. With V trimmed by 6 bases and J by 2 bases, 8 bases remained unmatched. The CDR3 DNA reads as TGTGCCAGCAGACCCAGCGGGGCCAACACAGATACGCAGTATTTT. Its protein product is CASRPSGANTDTQYF.

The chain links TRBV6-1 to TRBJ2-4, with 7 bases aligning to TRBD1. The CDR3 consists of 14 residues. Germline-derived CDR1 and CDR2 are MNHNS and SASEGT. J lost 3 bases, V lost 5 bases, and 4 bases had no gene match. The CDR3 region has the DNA TGTGCCAGCAGTACAGGGGTGGTCAAAAACATTCAGTACTTC. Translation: CASSTGVVKNIQYF.

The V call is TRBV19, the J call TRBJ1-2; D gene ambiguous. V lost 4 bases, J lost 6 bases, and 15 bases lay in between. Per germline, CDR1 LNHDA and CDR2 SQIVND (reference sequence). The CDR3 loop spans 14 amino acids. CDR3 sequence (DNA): TGTGCCAGTAGTACCCACCCCCGTCTACATGGCTACACCTTC. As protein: CASSTHPRLHGYTF.

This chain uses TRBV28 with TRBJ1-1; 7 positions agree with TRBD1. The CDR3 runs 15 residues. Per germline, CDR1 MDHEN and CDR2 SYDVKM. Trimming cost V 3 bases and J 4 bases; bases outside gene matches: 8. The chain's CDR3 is CASSFETGTATEAFF. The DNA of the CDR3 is TGTGCCAGCAGTTTCGAGACAGGGACGGCCACTGAAGCTTTCTTT.

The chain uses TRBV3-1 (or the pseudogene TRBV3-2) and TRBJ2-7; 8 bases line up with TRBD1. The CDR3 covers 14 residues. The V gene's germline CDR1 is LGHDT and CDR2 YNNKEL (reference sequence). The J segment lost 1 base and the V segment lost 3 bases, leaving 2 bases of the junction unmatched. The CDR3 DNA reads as TGTGCCAGCAGCCACGGACAGGGATCCTACGAGCAGTACTTC. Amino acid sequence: CASSHGQGSYEQYF.

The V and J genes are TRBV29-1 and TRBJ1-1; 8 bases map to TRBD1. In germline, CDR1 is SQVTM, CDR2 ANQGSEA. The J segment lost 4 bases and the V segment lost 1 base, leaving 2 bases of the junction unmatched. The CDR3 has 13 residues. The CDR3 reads CSVEAQGVTEAFF. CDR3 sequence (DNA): TGCAGCGTTGAAGCACAGGGGGTCACTGAAGCTTTCTTT.

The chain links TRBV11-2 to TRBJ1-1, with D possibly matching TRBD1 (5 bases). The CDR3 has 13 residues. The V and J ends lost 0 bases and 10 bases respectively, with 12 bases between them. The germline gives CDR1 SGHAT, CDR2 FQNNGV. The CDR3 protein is CASSLDIGGRAFF. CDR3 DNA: TGTGCCAGCAGCTTAGATATTGGGGGGAGAGCTTTCTTT.

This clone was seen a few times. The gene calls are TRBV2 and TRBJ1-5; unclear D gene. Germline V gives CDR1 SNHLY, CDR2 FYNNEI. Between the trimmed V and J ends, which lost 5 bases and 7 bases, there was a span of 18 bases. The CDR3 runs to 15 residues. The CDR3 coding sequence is TGTGCCAGCAGTCGCGCGGGTGGGCACGGGCAGCCCCAGCATTTT. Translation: CASSRAGGHGQPQHF.